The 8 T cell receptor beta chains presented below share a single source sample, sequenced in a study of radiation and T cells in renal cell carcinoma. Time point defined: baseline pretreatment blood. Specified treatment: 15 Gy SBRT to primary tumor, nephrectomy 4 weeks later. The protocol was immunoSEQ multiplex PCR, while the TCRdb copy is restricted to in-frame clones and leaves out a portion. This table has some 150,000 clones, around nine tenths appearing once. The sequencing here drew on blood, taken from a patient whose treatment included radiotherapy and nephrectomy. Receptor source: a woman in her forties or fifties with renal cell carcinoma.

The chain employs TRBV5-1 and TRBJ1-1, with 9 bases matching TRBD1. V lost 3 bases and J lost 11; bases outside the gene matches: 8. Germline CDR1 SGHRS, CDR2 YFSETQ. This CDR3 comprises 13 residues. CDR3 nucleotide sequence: TGCGCCAGCAGCTCGGCCGGGACAGGGAAGGCTTTCTTT. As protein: CASSSAGTGKAFF.

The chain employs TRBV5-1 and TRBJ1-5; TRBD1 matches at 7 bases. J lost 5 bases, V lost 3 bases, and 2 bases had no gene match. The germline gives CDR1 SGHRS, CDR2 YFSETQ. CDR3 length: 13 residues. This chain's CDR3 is CASSYGTDQPQHF. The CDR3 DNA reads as TGCGCCAGCAGCTATGGGACAGATCAGCCCCAGCATTTT.

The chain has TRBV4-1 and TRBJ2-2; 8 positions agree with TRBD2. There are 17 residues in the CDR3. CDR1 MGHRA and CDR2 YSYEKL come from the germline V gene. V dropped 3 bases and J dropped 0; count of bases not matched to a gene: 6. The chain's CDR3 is CASSQRLARANTGELFF. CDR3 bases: TGCGCCAGCAGCCAGAGACTAGCGAGGGCGAACACCGGGGAGCTGTTTTTT.

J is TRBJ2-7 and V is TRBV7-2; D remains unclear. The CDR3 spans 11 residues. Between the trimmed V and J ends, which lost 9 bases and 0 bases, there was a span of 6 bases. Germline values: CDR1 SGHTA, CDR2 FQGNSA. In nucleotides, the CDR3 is TGTGCCAGTCGGAGCTCCTACGAGCAGTACTTC. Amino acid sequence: CASRSSYEQYF.

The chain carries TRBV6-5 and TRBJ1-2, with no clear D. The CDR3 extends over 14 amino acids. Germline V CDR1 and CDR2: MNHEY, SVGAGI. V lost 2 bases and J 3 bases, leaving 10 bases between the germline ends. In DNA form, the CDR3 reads TGTGCCAGCAGTTACAAAGTCGAGGACTATGGCTACACCTTC. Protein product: CASSYKVEDYGYTF.

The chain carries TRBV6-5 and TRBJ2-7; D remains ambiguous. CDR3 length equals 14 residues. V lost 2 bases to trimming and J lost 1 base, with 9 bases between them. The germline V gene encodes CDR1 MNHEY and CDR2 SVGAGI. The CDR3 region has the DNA TGTGCCAGCAGTTACCACCGTGAATCCTACGAGCAGTACTTC. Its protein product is CASSYHRESYEQYF.

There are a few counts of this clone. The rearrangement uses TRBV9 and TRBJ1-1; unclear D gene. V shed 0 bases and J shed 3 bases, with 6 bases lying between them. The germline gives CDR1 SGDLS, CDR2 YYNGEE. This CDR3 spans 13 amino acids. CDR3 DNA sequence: TGTGCCAGCAGCGTAGATAGGGACACTGAAGCTTTCTTT. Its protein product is CASSVDRDTEAFF.

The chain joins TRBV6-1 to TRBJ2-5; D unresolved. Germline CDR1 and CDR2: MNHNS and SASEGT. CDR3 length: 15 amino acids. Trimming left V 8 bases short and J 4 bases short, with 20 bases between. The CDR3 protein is CASDPPIPRGETQYF. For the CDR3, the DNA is TGTGCCAGCGACCCCCCCATACCAAGAGGAGAGACCCAGTACTTC.